The 29 T cell receptor beta chains below all came from one sample that was sequenced in a study of OX40 agonist ivuxolimab in advanced cancers. Produced via immunoSEQ multiplex PCR; TCRdb's table is partial and in-frame only. Of 80,000 to 90,000 clones listed, around 80% are singletons. Sequences were derived from CD4+ or CD8+ T cells sorted from blood, sampled in a trial of the OX40 agonist ivuxolimab. These receptors originate from an adult with an advanced solid tumor such as melanoma, head and neck, liver or kidney cancer.

This chain links TRBV5-8 with TRBJ2-6; D remains unclear. The CDR3 contains 16 residues. Germline V gives CDR1 SGHTS, CDR2 YDEGEE. The ends were cut back, 1 base at V and 4 bases at J, with 12 bases in the middle. This chain's CDR3 is CASSLYSGGGANVLTF. The CDR3 DNA follows: TGTGCCAGCAGCTTGTACTCAGGCGGAGGGGCCAACGTCCTGACTTTC. Full variable domain (remainder filled in from reference TRBV5-8 and TRBJ2-6): EAGVTQSPTHLIKTRGQQATLRCSPISGHTSVYWYQQALGLGLQFLLWYDEGEERNRGNFPPRFSGRQFPNYSSELNVNALELEDSALYLCASSLYSGGGANVLTFGAGSRLTVL.

This chain joins TRBV5-1 and TRBJ2-7; 7 bases line up with TRBD1. The J segment lost 7 bases and the V segment lost 7 bases, leaving 11 bases of the junction unmatched. Germline lookup yields CDR1 SGHRS and CDR2 YFSETQ. CDR3 length: 13 residues. For the CDR3, the DNA is TGCGCCAGCTCGGGGACAGCCGGCGAGGAGCAGTACTTC. It translates to CASSGTAGEEQYF.

The chain has TRBV28 and TRBJ2-3; the D gene is possibly TRBD2 (5 bases). This CDR3 is built from 16 residues. Trimming left V 4 bases short and J 2 bases short, with 16 bases between. Germline lookup yields CDR1 MDHEN and CDR2 SYDVKM. CDR3 sequence (DNA): TGTGCCAGCAGTTCCATTTATGACGGGAACACAGATACGCAGTATTTT. This codes for CASSSIYDGNTDTQYF.

The CDR3 DNA sequence: TGTGCCAGCACCCGGACAGGGGACTTATATGGCTACACCTTC. This translates into CASTRTGDLYGYTF. The V gene is TRBV7-9, the J gene TRBJ1-2; 9 bases are a match to TRBD1. The junction had 8 bases not matched to a gene; V was cut back by 7 bases and J by 5 bases. Germline CDR1 is SEHNR and CDR2 is FQNEAQ (reference sequence). CDR3 length equals 14 residues.

The rearrangement joins TRBV30 to TRBJ1-5, with D unresolved. Germline CDR1 is GTSNPN and CDR2 is SVGIG (reference sequence). Between the trimmed V and J ends, which lost 2 bases and 3 bases, there was a span of 8 bases. This CDR3 comprises 13 residues. This CDR3 is CAWSKGNNQPQHF. As DNA, the CDR3 is TGTGCCTGGAGTAAGGGTAACAATCAGCCCCAGCATTTT.

J is TRBJ2-5 and V is TRBV5-1, with 7 positions matching TRBD2. Germline CDR1 reads SGHRS; CDR2 reads YFSETQ. With V trimmed by 5 bases and J by 1 base, 2 bases remained unmatched. The CDR3 has 13 residues. The CDR3 sequence is CASRGEGQETQYF. The CDR3 DNA reads as TGCGCCAGCAGGGGGGAGGGCCAAGAGACCCAGTACTTC.

This chain connects TRBV28 to TRBJ1-2, with 10 nucleotides matching TRBD1. V was clipped by 4 bases and J by 0 bases; unmatched bases: 17. Germline V gene lookup returns CDR1 MDHEN and CDR2 SYDVKM. The CDR3 is 20 amino acids. CDR3 bases: TGTGCCAGCAGTTCCCCTTATCCCCGGGGACAGGGGCCTCCTAACTATGGCTACACCTTC. Encoded protein: CASSSPYPRGQGPPNYGYTF.

The chain combines TRBV11-2 with TRBJ1-1; no clear D gene. The CDR3 sequence is 13 residues long. V was clipped by 6 bases and J by 2 bases, with 10 bases between them. Germline CDR1 reads SGHAT; CDR2 reads FQNNGV. The CDR3 DNA reads as TGTGCCAGCAGTTATATCTCCAACACTGAAGCTTTCTTT. This encodes CASSYISNTEAFF. Full variable domain (outside the CDR3, taken from reference TRBV11-2 and TRBJ1-1): EAGVAQSPRYKIIEKRQSVAFWCNPISGHATLYWYQQILGQGPKLLIQFQNNGVVDDSQLPKDRFSAERLKGVDSTLKIQPAKLEDSAVYLCASSYISNTEAFFGQGTRLTVV.

This clone was counted a few times. J is TRBJ1-1 and V is TRBV30; D is undetermined. The germline gives CDR1 GTSNPN, CDR2 SVGIG (reference sequence). This CDR3 has 12 residues. Trimming pared 4 bases from V and 2 bases from J, leaving 8 bases between. The CDR3 is CAWNDDNTEAFF. The CDR3 DNA is TGTGCCTGGAATGATGATAACACTGAAGCTTTCTTT.

This clone turned up a few times. V gene TRBV7-2 combines with J gene TRBJ2-1, with 7 bases fitting TRBD2. CDR3 length equals 16 residues. CDR1 SGHTA and CDR2 FQGNSA come from the germline V gene. The V and J ends lost 3 bases and 4 bases, in that order; junction bases with no gene match: 9. The CDR3 sequence: CASSFRGVIPYNEQFF. Here the CDR3 DNA reads TGTGCCAGCAGCTTTCGGGGGGTTATCCCATACAATGAGCAGTTCTTC.

V is TRBV21-1 and J is TRBJ1-4. TRBV21-1 is a pseudogene. This CDR3 region has 13 residues. CDR3 protein: CASRCPPNEKLFF. The CDR3 coding sequence is TGTGCCAGCAGATGTCCACCTAATGAAAAACTGTTTTTT.

This clone was counted a single time. The chain recombines TRBV7-6 with TRBJ2-3; the match to TRBD2 covers 12 bases. Germline V gives CDR1 SGHVS, CDR2 FNYEAQ. The length of the CDR3 is 17 residues. Germline trimming cut 1 base from V and 6 bases from J; bases unmatched to any gene: 8. CDR3 DNA: TGTGCCAGCAGCTTAGGCCCTAGCGGGGGGGCATGGGATACGCAGTATTTT. Translating it yields CASSLGPSGGAWDTQYF. Complete variable domain (other parts from reference TRBV7-6 and TRBJ2-3): GAGVSQSPRYKVTKRGQDVALRCDPISGHVSLYWYRQALGQGPEFLTYFNYEAQQDKSGLPNDRFSAERPEGSISTLTIQRTEQRDSAMYRCASSLGPSGGAWDTQYFGPGTRLTVL.

This rearrangement joins TRBV5-6 to TRBJ2-7; D unclear. CDR3 length equals 14 residues. Germline-derived CDR1 and CDR2 are SGHDT and YYEEEE. Trimming removed 0 bases at V and 3 bases at J, with 10 bases between. CDR3 sequence (DNA): TGTGCCAGCAGCTTGGGAACACGTGTCTACGAGCAGTACTTC. It is translated as CASSLGTRVYEQYF.

This sequence joins TRBV6-6 and TRBJ2-3; 8 bases are a match to TRBD2. V was pared by 2 bases and J by 10 bases, with 5 bases of the junction left unmatched. Germline CDR1 MNHNY, CDR2 SVGAGI (reference sequence). The CDR3 length is 13 residues. The CDR3 DNA sequence: TGTGCCAGCAGTTACGGCGGGGGGAGGGCGCAGTATTTT. Its translation is CASSYGGGRAQYF.

The chain employs TRBV10-1 and TRBJ2-3; perhaps TRBD1 as D (6 bases). Trimming took off 3 bases at V and 3 bases at J, with 13 bases between the two ends. The CDR3 consists of 15 residues. Germline-derived CDR1 and CDR2 are WNHNN and SYGVQD (reference sequence). The DNA for the CDR3 is TGCGCCAGCAGTGATAACAGGGCCCCGACAGATACGCAGTATTTT. Protein product: CASSDNRAPTDTQYF.

This clone was seen once. The J gene is TRBJ1-3, the V gene TRBV6-5, with D perhaps TRBD1 (6 bases). Germline CDR1 reads MNHEY; CDR2 reads SVGAGI. Trimming took 8 bases from V and 0 from J, leaving 14 bases between them. This CDR3 comprises 15 residues. The CDR3 DNA reads as TGTGCCAGCGCAGGGGCCGCGAGCTCTGGAAACACCATATATTTT. This codes for CASAGAASSGNTIYF.

The J gene is TRBJ2-7, the V gene TRBV19; D is uncertain. This CDR3 contains 13 residues. The V end was cut by 3 bases, the J end by 5 bases, with 11 bases between. The germline V gene has CDR1 LNHDA and CDR2 SQIVND (reference sequence). CDR3 nucleotides: TGTGCCAGTAGTATTTTTTCTTCGAACGAGCAGTACTTC. Translating gives CASSIFSSNEQYF.

The chain recombines TRBV19 with TRBJ2-1; D remains ambiguous. The ends were cut back, 6 bases at V and 4 bases at J, with 16 bases in the middle. CDR3 length: 15 amino acids. Germline V gene sequence: CDR1 LNHDA, CDR2 SQIVND (reference sequence). The CDR3 here is CASSPSRAFYNEQFF. CDR3 coding DNA: TGTGCCAGTAGCCCTAGTAGGGCCTTTTACAATGAGCAGTTCTTC.

This chain links TRBV7-2 with TRBJ2-7; 7 bases fit TRBD2. The CDR3 spans 14 residues. V dropped 5 bases and J dropped 6; count of bases not matched to a gene: 10. Germline-derived CDR1 and CDR2 are SGHTA and FQGNSA. The CDR3 spells CASSPRWGGSEQYF. The CDR3 coding sequence is TGTGCCAGCAGCCCCAGGTGGGGGGGAAGCGAGCAGTACTTC.

This clone was seen a few times. J is TRBJ1-1 and V is TRBV2; perhaps TRBD1 as D (6 bases). This CDR3 region has 14 residues. CDR1 is SNHLY and CDR2 is FYNNEI in the germline V gene. Trimming cost V 8 bases and J 5 bases, with 18 bases left between them. The DNA for the CDR3 is TGTGCCAGCTGCTTCAAAGGGGGGGATACTGAAGCTTTCTTT. Protein sequence: CASCFKGGDTEAFF. The variable domain in full, with the rest retrieved from reference TRBV2 and TRBJ1-1, is EPEVTQTPSHQVTQMGQEVILRCVPISNHLYFYWYRQILGQKVEFLVSFYNNEISEKSEIFDDQFSVERPDGSNFTLKIRSTKLEDSAMYFCASCFKGGDTEAFFGQGTRLTVV.

CDR3 protein: CASSPGQTNEKLFF. CDR3 coding DNA: TGTGCCAGCAGCCCCGGACAGACTAATGAAAAACTGTTTTTT. The chain employs TRBV6-1 and TRBJ1-4; tentative D call: TRBD1 (6 bases). This CDR3 has 14 residues. Germline loops: CDR1 MNHNS, CDR2 SASEGT. Trimming removed 6 bases at V and 2 bases at J, with 10 bases between.

This clone was picked up a small number of times. V gene TRBV6-5 combines with J gene TRBJ1-3, with D unclear. Germline CDR1 reads MNHEY; CDR2 reads SVGAGI. The CDR3 covers 14 residues. The V end lost 6 bases, the J end lost 6 bases, and 15 bases lay between the germline ends. CDR3 loop: CASSPMGRENTIYF. The CDR3 nucleotides read TGTGCCAGCAGCCCCATGGGCCGGGAAAACACCATATATTTT.

This clone was seen once. The chain uses TRBV11-2 and TRBJ2-1, with 8 positions matching TRBD2. In germline, CDR1 is SGHAT, CDR2 FQNNGV. The CDR3 contains 14 residues. The ends lost 4 bases at V and 10 bases at J; junction bases unmatched: 9. The CDR3, as DNA: TGTGCCAGCAGCTCCCGACGACTAGCGACAGAGCAGTTCTTC. Residues: CASSSRRLATEQFF.

V is TRBV28 and J is TRBJ2-7, with 7 bases lining up with TRBD2. The junction had 8 bases not matched to a gene; V was cut back by 6 bases and J by 3 bases. The CDR3 runs 14 residues. The germline V gene encodes CDR1 MDHEN and CDR2 SYDVKM. CDR3 nucleotides: TGTGCCAGCAGCCTGAGCGGGGAGAACTACGAGCAGTACTTC. It is translated as CASSLSGENYEQYF.

This clone was recorded a few times. The chain is built from TRBV7-9 and TRBJ2-7; TRBD2 might be the D (6 bases). This CDR3 has 14 amino acids. The V gene lost 1 base and the J gene lost 3 bases, with 10 bases spanning the gap. Germline loops: CDR1 SEHNR, CDR2 FQNEAQ (reference sequence). The CDR3 here is CASSLGGLLYEQYF. Written as DNA, the CDR3 is TGTGCCAGCAGCTTAGGGGGACTCCTCTACGAGCAGTACTTC.

The J gene is TRBJ2-4, the V gene TRBV11-2, with TRBD2 identical over 8 bases. CDR1 is SGHAT, CDR2 FQNNGV, per germline. The ends lost 2 bases at V and 5 bases at J; junction bases unmatched: 5. There are 15 residues in the CDR3. CDR3 DNA sequence: TGTGCCAGCAGCTTAACGGGGGGGCCCCAAAACATTCAGTACTTC. The encoded protein is CASSLTGGPQNIQYF.

This chain connects TRBV5-1 to TRBJ1-2, with 8 positions matching TRBD1. Germline trimming cut 4 bases from V and 5 bases from J; bases unmatched to any gene: 16. From germline, CDR1 is SGHRS and CDR2 YFSETQ. This CDR3 is built from 17 residues. The CDR3 loop reads CASSPGYAGRQGYGYTF. Here the CDR3 DNA reads TGCGCCAGCAGCCCGGGTTATGCGGGGCGACAGGGGTATGGCTACACCTTC.

CDR3 sequence (DNA): TGTGCCAGCAGCCGCCGACAGGCCCGAAACACCATATATTTT. Protein: CASSRRQARNTIYF. The chain carries TRBV5-6 and TRBJ1-3; D is perhaps TRBD1 (6 bases). Trimming cost V 4 bases and J 5 bases, with 13 bases left between them. Per germline, CDR1 SGHDT and CDR2 YYEEEE. The CDR3 has 14 residues.

The genes are TRBV6-1 and TRBJ2-7, with D perhaps TRBD1 (6 bases). This CDR3 has 13 amino acids. Trimming took off 6 bases at V and 6 bases at J, with 15 bases between the two ends. Germline V gene data show CDR1 as MNHNS and CDR2 as SASEGT. The CDR3 is CASSPQAGVEQYF. The CDR3 DNA reads TGTGCCAGCAGCCCCCAGGCAGGGGTCGAGCAGTACTTC.